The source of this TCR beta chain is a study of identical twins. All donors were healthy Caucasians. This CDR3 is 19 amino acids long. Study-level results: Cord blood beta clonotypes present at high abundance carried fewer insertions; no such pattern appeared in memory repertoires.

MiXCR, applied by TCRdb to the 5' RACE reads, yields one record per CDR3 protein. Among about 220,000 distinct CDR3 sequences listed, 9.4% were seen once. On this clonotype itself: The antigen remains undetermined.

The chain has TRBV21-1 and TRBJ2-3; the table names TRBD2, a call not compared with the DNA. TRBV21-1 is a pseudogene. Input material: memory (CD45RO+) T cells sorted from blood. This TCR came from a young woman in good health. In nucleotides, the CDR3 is TGTGCCAGCAGCAAACAGGGACTAGCGGGAGGCAACTGCACAGATACGCAGTATTTT. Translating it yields CASSKQGLAGGNCTDTQYF.